The sequence of this T cell receptor beta chain was determined in a study of spatial heterogeneity in lung cancer. Study-level findings and limits: Mutation tallies in tumors tracked expanded intratumoral alpha and beta TCR counts.

The time point was: sample taken at primary tumor resection. The table lists this clonotype with a few counts. Its cognate antigen is unknown. A library prepared for alpha chains yielded this beta chain as an off-target read; its size is of little meaning. Each TCR cDNA molecule carried a unique molecular identifier. In TCRdb, the 5' RACE reads were re-called with MiXCR into one record per CDR3 protein. The sample consists of several thousand distinct CDR3 sequences, around 12% of them appearing once. CDR1 and CDR2 (germline): MNHEY, SVGAGI. The CDR3 is 15 residues long. V was clipped by 0 bases and J by 5 bases, with 13 bases between them.

This TCR derives from a male donor with early-stage non-small cell lung cancer. The gene calls are TRBV6-5 and TRBJ2-5; D may correspond to TRBD1 or TRBD2 (6 bases each). This sample comprised lung tumor tissue, obtained at surgery. CDR3 DNA sequence: TGTGCCAGCAGTTACTCGATCCCGGGGGCGGAGACCCAGTACTTC. Amino acids: CASSYSIPGAETQYF.